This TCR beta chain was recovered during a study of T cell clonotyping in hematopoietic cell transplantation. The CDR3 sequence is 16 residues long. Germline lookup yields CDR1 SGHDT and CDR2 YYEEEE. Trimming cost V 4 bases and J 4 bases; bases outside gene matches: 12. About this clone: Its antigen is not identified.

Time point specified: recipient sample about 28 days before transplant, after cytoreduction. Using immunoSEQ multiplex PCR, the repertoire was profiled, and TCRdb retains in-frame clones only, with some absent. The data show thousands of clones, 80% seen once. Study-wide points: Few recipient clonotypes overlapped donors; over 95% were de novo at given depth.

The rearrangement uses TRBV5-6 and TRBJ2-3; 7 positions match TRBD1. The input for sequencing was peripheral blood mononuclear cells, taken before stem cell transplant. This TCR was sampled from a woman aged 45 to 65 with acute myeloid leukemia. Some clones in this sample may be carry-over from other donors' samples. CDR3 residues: CASSPPPTGLADTQYF. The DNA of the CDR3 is TGTGCCAGCAGCCCCCCACCGACAGGGCTTGCAGATACGCAGTATTTT.